The source of this T cell receptor beta chain is a study of shared clonotypes between healthy human individuals. Study observations and caveats: Several donors held roughly 5% of naive CD4 clonotypes in common. Estimated clonotype richness was generally higher in naive than memory subsets.

Several immunoSEQ plates held equal portions of the genomic DNA taken from each subset. Measured with immunoSEQ multiplex PCR; TCRdb has only the in-frame clones, and not every one. The sample records roughly 700,000 clones, over 65% being singletons. This CDR3 has 18 residues. Germline CDR1 is MDHEN and CDR2 is SYDVKM. V was pared by 1 base and J by 2 bases, with 13 bases of the junction left unmatched. For this clone: The antigen remains undetermined.

Sequencing was performed on memory CD4+ T cells sorted from blood. Subset meaning: CD45RA-negative fraction. This TCR was recovered from a woman aged 25 to 39 in good health. The J gene is TRBJ2-7, the V gene TRBV28, with 8 bases that match TRBD2. The CDR3, as DNA: TGTGCCAGCAGTTTATTTGGCAGGGTAGCAGCGGGGGCCTACGAGCAGTACTTC. Protein sequence: CASSLFGRVAAGAYEQYF. The full variable domain, with the rest looked up from reference TRBV28 and TRBJ2-7, is DVKVTQSSRYLVKRTGEKVFLECVQDMDHENMFWYRQDPGLGLRLIYFSYDVKMKEKGDIPEGYSVSREKKERFSLILESASTNQTSMYLCASSLFGRVAAGAYEQYFGPGTRLTVT.